This is a list of T cell receptor beta chains from one sample in a study of T cell changes during pregnancy in multiple sclerosis. Here immunoSEQ multiplex PCR was the method, and the copy in TCRdb shows in-frame clones only, minus some. The top ten hold 0.75% to 0.95% of the sample, which has tens of thousands of clones, around 93% seen once. This material consisted of peripheral blood, taken in the first trimester of pregnancy. The receptors originated from a female donor with multiple sclerosis, enrolled in a pregnancy study. CDR3s include the opening cysteine and the closing phenylalanine or tryptophan. The order of the fields is J gene, D gene, clone size, V gene, CDR3 protein, CDR3 DNA. D genes are given only for firm matches. Rows may omit the clone size; those that give it use once, few, many or a size class.

>TRBJ1-3|.|.|TRBV7-2
CASSLGSSGNTIYF
TGTGCCAGCAGCTTAGGGAGCTCTGGAAACACCATATATTTT
>TRBJ1-2|TRBD1|.|TRBV19
CASKEMTGAYPRGYTF
TGTGCCAGTAAGGAGATGACAGGGGCCTACCCCCGGGGCTACACCTTC
>TRBJ2-7|.|once|TRBV6-5
CASSYSPAGPYEQYF
TGTGCCAGCAGTTACTCCCCTGCAGGGCCCTACGAGCAGTACTTC
>TRBJ1-4|.|.|TRBV5-8
CASSLEGRSNEKLFF
TGTGCCAGCAGCTTGGAGGGGCGCTCTAATGAAAAACTGTTTTTT
>TRBJ1-2|.|.|TRBV15
CATSRDFGGSGYTF
TGTGCCACCAGCAGAGATTTTGGGGGCTCTGGCTACACCTTC
>TRBJ1-1|.|.|TRBV29-1
CSVIDKSKAFF
TGCAGCGTGATCGACAAGTCGAAAGCTTTCTTT
>TRBJ2-1|TRBD2|.|TRBV5-4
CASSLRDGGAVEQFF
TGTGCCAGCAGCTTGAGGGACGGGGGGGCCGTTGAGCAGTTCTTC
>TRBJ2-1|TRBD2|.|TRBV7-2
CASSFSGGEIF
TGTGCCAGCAGCTTTAGCGGGGGGGAGATCTTC
>TRBJ1-5|.|.|TRBV6-1
CASSERPGGWGSNQPQHF
TGTGCCAGCAGTGAGAGGCCGGGGGGATGGGGAAGCAATCAGCCCCAGCATTTT
>TRBJ2-7|.|.|TRBV4-3
CASTPPVTYEQYF
TGCGCCAGCACCCCACCGGTGACCTACGAGCAGTACTTC
>TRBJ2-3|TRBD2|.|TRBV7-3
CASSLLADTQYF
TGTGCCAGCAGCCTACTAGCGGATACGCAGTATTTT
>TRBJ1-5|.|.|TRBV7-2
CASSLSRDQPQHF
TGTGCCAGCAGCCTGTCGAGGGATCAGCCCCAGCATTTT
>TRBJ1-6|.|.|TRBV27
CASSRGGSYNSPLHF
TGTGCCAGCAGTAGAGGGGGCTCCTATAATTCACCCCTCCACTTT
>TRBJ2-1|TRBD2|.|TRBV6-4
CASSDSSGGGAGEQFF
TGTGCCAGCAGTGACTCCTCTGGCGGGGGGGCCGGGGAGCAGTTCTTC
>TRBJ2-2|TRBD2|.|TRBV9
CASSRTSGVNTGELFF
TGTGCCAGCAGCCGTACTAGCGGGGTTAACACCGGGGAGCTGTTTTTT
>TRBJ2-6|TRBD1|.|TRBV9
CASSGGDRFSGANVLTF
TGTGCCAGCAGCGGGGGGGACAGGTTCTCTGGGGCCAACGTCCTGACTTTC
>TRBJ1-1|.|.|TRBV19
CASSILGAQNTEAFF
TGTGCCAGTAGTATCTTGGGGGCACAGAACACTGAAGCTTTCTTT
>TRBJ2-7|TRBD1|.|TRBV10-3
CAIAQGAGNGNEQYF
TGTGCCATCGCACAGGGGGCAGGGAATGGTAACGAGCAGTACTTC